These 22 T cell receptor beta chains came from one sample sequenced in a study of human T cells and chemical hapten exposure. The time point is: patch test 3, about 24 weeks after DPC sensitization. Noted treatment: therapeutic diphenylcyclopropenone sensitization with weekly scalp DPC. In TCRdb, the RACE reads were re-called with MiXCR into one record per CDR3 protein. The sample lists about 90,000 distinct CDR3 sequences; 11% were seen once. Sample: whole blood, taken in connection with sensitization to the hapten diphenylcyclopropenone (DPC). Source of these receptors: a young woman with alopecia areata. Some clones in this sample may be carry-over from other donors' samples.

This clonotype was recorded a few times. V usage is TRBV6-2 or TRBV6-3 and J usage is TRBJ2-7; D is unresolved. V lost 4 bases and J lost 7, with 11 bases in between. Germline-derived CDR1 and CDR2 are MNHEY and SVGEGT. This CDR3 is 12 amino acids long. The CDR3 sequence: CASSSTLGEQYF. CDR3 nucleotide sequence: TGTGCCAGCAGTTCCACTCTGGGGGAGCAGTACTTC.

The chain has TRBV5-4 and TRBJ2-1; perhaps TRBD2 as D (6 bases). This CDR3 is built from 15 residues. With 2 bases removed from V and 10 bases from J, the gap between germline ends came to 19 bases. In germline, CDR1 is SGHNT, CDR2 YYREEE (reference sequence). The CDR3 nucleotides are TGTGCCAGCAGCTTATCCGGGACTCCCGGAGGGGAGCAGTTCTTC. This gives the protein CASSLSGTPGGEQFF.

The rearrangement links TRBV7-9 to TRBJ2-1; 9 nucleotides align to TRBD2. Trimming cost V 6 bases and J 5 bases; bases outside gene matches: 8. This CDR3 contains 15 residues. From germline, CDR1 is SEHNR and CDR2 FQNEAQ (reference sequence). The CDR3 coding sequence is TGTGCCAGCAGAAACAGCGGGGGGCATAACAATGAGCAGTTCTTC. It specifies CASRNSGGHNNEQFF.

This rearrangement joins TRBV7-9 to TRBJ2-2, with a tentative D call TRBD1 (6 bases). Germline V lookup: CDR1 SEHNR, CDR2 FQNEAQ (reference sequence). The CDR3 is 17 residues long. V was pared by 5 bases and J by 0 bases, with 16 bases between. This CDR3 is CASSAGPGATNTGELFF. CDR3 nucleotides: TGTGCCAGCAGCGCTGGACCAGGGGCGACGAACACCGGGGAGCTGTTTTTT.

V is TRBV28 and J is TRBJ2-7; TRBD1 matches 11 bases. With 3 bases clipped from V and 7 bases from J, the junction kept 8 bases outside the gene matches. The CDR3 covers 15 residues. The germline V gene has CDR1 MDHEN and CDR2 SYDVKM. CDR3 bases: TGTGCCAGCAGTTTGACGGACAGGGGGCTAGGGGAGCAGTACTTC. It codes for CASSLTDRGLGEQYF.

This clonotype was seen a handful of times. The chain has TRBV11-2 and TRBJ1-3; TRBD1 matches 9 bases. CDR3 size: 15 residues. Germline V lookup: CDR1 SGHAT, CDR2 FQNNGV. V lost 5 bases, J lost 4 bases, and 6 bases stayed unmatched. For the CDR3, the DNA is TGTGCCAGCAGCCCCCGCGGACAGGGGGGAAACACCATATATTTT. Translated: CASSPRGQGGNTIYF.

A few counts support this clonotype. This chain connects TRBV24-1 to TRBJ2-2, with 10 bases lining up with TRBD2. With V trimmed by 4 bases and J by 6 bases, 4 bases remained unmatched. Germline values: CDR1 KGHDR, CDR2 SFDVKD. The CDR3 spans 15 residues. The CDR3 nucleotides read TGTGCCACCAGTGACGCCCTAGCGGGAGCCGGGGAGCTGTTTTTT. Protein product: CATSDALAGAGELFF.

This clonotype was counted at least ten times. V is TRBV20-1 and J is TRBJ2-3; D ambiguous. This CDR3 region has 15 residues. The germline CDR1 and CDR2 sequences are DFQATT and SNEGSKA (reference sequence). V dropped 0 bases and J dropped 2 bases, with 12 bases sitting between them. CDR3 coding DNA: TGCAGTGCTAGAGATCATGGAACAGCCACAGATACGCAGTATTTT. This gives the protein CSARDHGTATDTQYF.

There are many counts of this clonotype. The rearrangement links TRBV7-9 to TRBJ2-1; 9 nucleotides match TRBD1. CDR1 SEHNR and CDR2 FQNEAQ come from the germline V gene (reference sequence). The CDR3 runs to 15 residues. V was clipped by 5 bases and J by 3 bases; unmatched bases: 5. As DNA, the CDR3 is TGTGCCAGCAGCCGGGGACAGGGAGTCTACAATGAGCAGTTCTTC. Encoded protein: CASSRGQGVYNEQFF.

The sample holds many counts of this clonotype. The rearrangement joins TRBV6-2 or TRBV6-3 to TRBJ2-7; possibly TRBD1 or TRBD2 for D (5 bases each). V lost 6 bases, J lost 1 base, and 13 bases lay in between. Germline values: CDR1 MNHEY, CDR2 SVGEGT. The CDR3 extends over 14 amino acids. This CDR3 is CASSRDGESYEQYF. As DNA, the CDR3 is TGTGCCAGCAGCCGGGACGGAGAGTCCTACGAGCAGTACTTC.

This clonotype has just a few counts. The chain has TRBV12-3 or TRBV12-4 and TRBJ2-1; TRBD2 agrees at 8 bases. The length of the CDR3 is 15 residues. After removal of 3 bases from V and 2 bases from J, the junction contained 3 bases not matched to a gene. CDR3 sequence: CASSLGLVPYNEQFF. CDR3 in DNA: TGTGCCAGCAGTTTGGGACTAGTCCCCTACAATGAGCAGTTCTTC.

The sample holds many counts of this clonotype. The rearrangement uses TRBV11-2 and TRBJ2-5; D is undetermined. CDR1 and CDR2 from the germline V gene are SGHAT and FQNNGV. The CDR3 length is 12 residues. V dropped 4 bases and J dropped 5 bases, with 8 bases sitting between them. Here the CDR3 reads CASSSRLETQYF. CDR3 sequence (DNA): TGTGCCAGCAGCTCGCGCCTGGAGACCCAGTACTTC.

This clonotype showed up many times. The chain links TRBV11-2 to TRBJ1-3; D is unclear. The CDR3 extends over 14 amino acids. CDR1 and CDR2 from the germline V gene are SGHAT and FQNNGV. Trimming left V 2 bases short and J 1 base short, with 6 bases between. CDR3 coding DNA: TGTGCCAGCAGCTTATTTATGTCTGGAAACACCATATATTTT. This sequence encodes CASSLFMSGNTIYF.

This clonotype appeared many times. The chain recombines TRBV28 with TRBJ2-3; a weak D match, TRBD2 (5 bases). This CDR3 spans 13 amino acids. Germline-derived CDR1 and CDR2 are MDHEN and SYDVKM. Between the trimmed V and J ends, which lost 6 bases and 5 bases, there was a span of 12 bases. Here the CDR3 reads CASRSLGGDTQYF. DNA for the CDR3: TGTGCCAGCAGGTCACTAGGTGGAGATACGCAGTATTTT.

In this sample, this clonotype turned up a few times. V gene TRBV28 combines with J gene TRBJ2-4; 10 bases align to TRBD1. The CDR3 is made up of 14 amino acids. Germline CDR1 reads MDHEN; CDR2 reads SYDVKM. V was clipped by 0 bases and J by 7 bases; unmatched bases: 0. The CDR3 region is CASSLWGQGNIQYF. In nucleotides, the CDR3 is TGTGCCAGCAGTTTATGGGGACAGGGGAACATTCAGTACTTC. The full variable domain, with the rest looked up from reference TRBV28 and TRBJ2-4, is DVKVTQSSRYLVKRTGEKVFLECVQDMDHENMFWYRQDPGLGLRLIYFSYDVKMKEKGDIPEGYSVSREKKERFSLILESASTNQTSMYLCASSLWGQGNIQYFGAGTRLSVL.

Only a few counts were recorded for this clonotype. The chain links TRBV2 to TRBJ1-3; no definite D call. V was clipped by 7 bases and J by 1 base, with 11 bases between them. There are 14 residues in the CDR3. CDR1 is SNHLY and CDR2 is FYNNEI in the germline V gene. The CDR3: CASNSLSSGNTIYF. For the CDR3, the DNA is TGTGCCAGCAACAGTTTATCATCTGGAAACACCATATATTTT.

This clonotype was detected many times. V usage is TRBV28 and J usage is TRBJ2-7; TRBD1 matches at 8 bases. The CDR3 spans 14 residues. Germline V CDR1 and CDR2: MDHEN, SYDVKM. V lost 7 bases and J lost 3; bases outside the gene matches: 8. CDR3 in amino acids: CASTSDRAGYEQYF. Here the CDR3 DNA reads TGTGCCAGCACCTCGGACAGGGCTGGCTACGAGCAGTACTTC. Based on the CDR3 plus reference TRBV28 and TRBJ2-7, the full variable domain is DVKVTQSSRYLVKRTGEKVFLECVQDMDHENMFWYRQDPGLGLRLIYFSYDVKMKEKGDIPEGYSVSREKKERFSLILESASTNQTSMYLCASTSDRAGYEQYFGPGTRLTVT.

This clonotype was picked up a small number of times. This chain connects TRBV27 to TRBJ2-5, with 10 bases fitting TRBD1. Germline assignment: CDR1 MNHEY and CDR2 SMNVEV (reference sequence). J lost 4 bases, V lost 4 bases, and 9 bases had no gene match. This CDR3 region has 16 residues. Here the CDR3 reads CASSWSVRDRGETQYF. In DNA form, the CDR3 reads TGTGCCAGCAGTTGGTCAGTTAGGGACAGGGGAGAGACCCAGTACTTC.

The gene calls are TRBV27 and TRBJ2-7, with D uncertain. There are 14 residues in the CDR3. Per the germline V gene, CDR1 is MNHEY and CDR2 is SMNVEV (reference sequence). V lost 3 bases and J 0 bases, leaving 9 bases between the germline ends. This CDR3 reads CASSFTRSSYEQYF. The DNA of the CDR3 is TGTGCCAGCAGTTTTACTCGTAGCTCCTACGAGCAGTACTTC.

The count of this clonotype is one. The J gene is TRBJ2-3, the V gene TRBV12-3 or TRBV12-4; 8 bases line up with TRBD2. V gave up 5 bases and J gave up 5 bases; unmatched junction bases: 6. The CDR3 sequence is 14 residues long. CDR3 amino acids: CASSQAGALDTQYF. The CDR3 bases are TGTGCCAGCAGTCAAGCGGGGGCCTTAGATACGCAGTATTTT.

This clonotype was seen repeatedly, ten times or more. The gene calls are TRBV20-1 and TRBJ1-1, with TRBD1 as a possible D gene (6 bases). The CDR3 runs to 15 residues. The germline CDR1 and CDR2 sequences are DFQATT and SNEGSKA (reference sequence). The ends were cut back, 6 bases at V and 1 base at J, with 18 bases in the middle. DNA of the CDR3: TGCAGTGCCTGGTCGGCGGGGGCTTGGAACACTGAAGCTTTCTTT. Amino acids: CSAWSAGAWNTEAFF.

The rearrangement links TRBV3-1 to TRBJ1-4, with 7 positions matching TRBD1. This CDR3 has 16 amino acids. CDR1 and CDR2 from the germline V gene are LGHDT and YNNKEL (reference sequence). J gave up 5 bases and V 0 bases, and 6 bases lay outside the gene matches. This CDR3 reads CASSQETGLNNEKLFF. In DNA form, the CDR3 reads TGTGCCAGCAGCCAAGAGACAGGGCTCAACAATGAAAAACTGTTTTTT.